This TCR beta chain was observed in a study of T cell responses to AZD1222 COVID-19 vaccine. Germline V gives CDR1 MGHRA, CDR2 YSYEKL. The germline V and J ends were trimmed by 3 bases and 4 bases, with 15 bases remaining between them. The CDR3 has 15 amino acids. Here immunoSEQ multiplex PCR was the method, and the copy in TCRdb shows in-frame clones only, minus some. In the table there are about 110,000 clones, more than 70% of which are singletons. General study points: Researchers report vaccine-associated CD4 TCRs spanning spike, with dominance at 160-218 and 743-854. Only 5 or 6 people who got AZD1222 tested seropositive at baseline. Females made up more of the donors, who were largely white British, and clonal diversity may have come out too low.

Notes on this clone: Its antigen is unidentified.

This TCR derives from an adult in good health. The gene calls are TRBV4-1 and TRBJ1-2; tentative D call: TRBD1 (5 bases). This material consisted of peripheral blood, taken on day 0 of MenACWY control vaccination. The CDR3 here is CASSHPGRGPYGYTF. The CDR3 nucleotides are TGCGCCAGCAGCCACCCCGGTCGGGGCCCCTATGGCTACACCTTC.